The sequence of this T cell receptor beta chain was determined in a study of blood T cell repertoires in COVID-19 (dated by TCRdb to between 2020 and 2021). About the study as a whole: Samples from collaborators originated in the United States, Italy and Spain and spanned both the acute and convalescent phases of COVID-19. HLA class I and class II types, where available, came from metadata supplied by the sample provider rather than from assay-based typing. The dataset comprised deeply sampled blood TCRbeta repertoires from subjects exposed to, actively infected with, or recovered from COVID-19. Samples came from the ongoing ImmuneRACE study (first 160 participants) plus 1,254 subjects from 6 global collaborators. The repertoires were made available in a free public database intended to serve as a resource for research on the immune response to SARS-CoV-2. The material from the prospective study consisted of cDNA or gDNA derived from T cells, B-cell-depleted T cells, or PBMCs. A de-identified subject ID, COVID-19 status, age in years and sex were almost always included in the sample metadata. The investigation overall reported the following: How much clinical and demographic metadata was included differed by source and by participant, and the metadata was provided uncurated.

A word on this clone: The specificity of this receptor is unknown. Base qualities are not recorded, but no much larger clone differs from it by a single base.

TCRbeta CDR3 regions were amplified from genomic DNA using the immunoSEQ Assay, a bias-controlled multiplex PCR. The source study handled its data this way. Within the assay, amplification of reference gene primers was used to estimate how many nucleated cells each sample contained. To quantify the absolute abundance of each unique TCRbeta CDR3 rearrangement, sequence reads were collapsed and filtered. For each sample, productive Simpson clonality was calculated as the square root of Simpson's diversity index across productive rearrangements. TCRdb limited this immuneACCESS table to in-frame rearrangements with V and J called. A share of clones is missing; checked studies link under half to unresolved V genes, and the rest is unexplained. That table gives V, J and clone size, and the DNA gave D and trimming. This sample holds about 88,000 clones; about 84% were observed only once. Together, the top ten hold about 14% of the sample.

According to the germline V gene (reference sequence), CDR1 reads SEHNR and CDR2 reads FQNEAQ. There are 16 amino acids in the CDR3, from cysteine to phenylalanine inclusive. Solely the CDR3 DNA is kept, with 48 bases framed from the first base. Compared with germline, V lacks 5 bases and J lacks 4 bases; bases without a gene match: 9. Collaborating institutions collected whole blood in K2EDTA tubes following their own protocols. For TCRbeta analysis, collaborators shipped samples in one of three forms: frozen whole blood, isolated PBMCs, or DNA extracted from either of those sample types. The sample was peripheral blood. The chain is encoded by TRBV7-9 joined to TRBJ1-4; TRBD1 agrees with 8 junctional bases. The TCR was taken from an older woman with acute or convalescent COVID-19. At the DNA level, the sequence is TGTGCCAGCAGCCCACGGTCAGGGGGCAATAATGAAAAACTGTTTTTT. Protein translation: CASSPRSGGNNEKLFF.